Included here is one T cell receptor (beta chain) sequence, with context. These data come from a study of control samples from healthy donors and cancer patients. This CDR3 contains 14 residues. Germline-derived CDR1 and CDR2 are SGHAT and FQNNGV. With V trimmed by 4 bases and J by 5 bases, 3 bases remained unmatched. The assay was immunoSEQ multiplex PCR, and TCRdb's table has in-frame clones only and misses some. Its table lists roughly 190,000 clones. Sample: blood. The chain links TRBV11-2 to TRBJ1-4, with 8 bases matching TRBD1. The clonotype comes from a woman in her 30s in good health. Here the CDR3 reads CASSSYRGNEKLFF. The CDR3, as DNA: TGTGCCAGCAGCTCGTACAGGGGGAATGAAAAACTGTTTTTT. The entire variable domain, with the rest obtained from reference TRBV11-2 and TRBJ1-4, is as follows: EAGVAQSPRYKIIEKRQSVAFWCNPISGHATLYWYQQILGQGPKLLIQFQNNGVVDDSQLPKDRFSAERLKGVDSTLKIQPAKLEDSAVYLCASSSYRGNEKLFFGSGTQLSVL.